A selection of T cell receptor beta chains follows, all from one sample in a study of post-analysis software for immune sequencing data. From the PCR reads, TCRdb called clonotypes with MiXCR, one entry per CDR3 protein. The sample contains fewer than 900,000 distinct CDR3 sequences, approximately 44% of which appear only once. Sequenced: blood. These receptors all come from a girl aged 10 to 17 with multiple sclerosis. Each CDR3 is given with its conserved first and last residue. A D gene is named only where the DNA matches it firmly. Rows may omit the clone size; those that give it use once, few, many or a size class.

V gene: TRBV24-1; J gene: TRBJ2-7; D gene: NA; clone size: NA; CDR3 DNA: TGTGCCACCAGTGACAGCAGCGGCTACGAGCAGTACTTC; CDR3 protein: CATSDSSGYEQYF
V gene: TRBV7-6; J gene: TRBJ2-1; D gene: TRBD2; clone size: NA; CDR3 DNA: TGTGCCAGCACCCTCTCGACTGGCGGGAGGAATGAGCAGTTCTTC; CDR3 protein: CASTLSTGGRNEQFF
V gene: TRBV7-2; J gene: TRBJ2-1; D gene: TRBD2; clone size: few; CDR3 DNA: TGTGCCAGCAGCTTTGGGACTAGCGGGAGTAATGAGCAGTTCTTC; CDR3 protein: CASSFGTSGSNEQFF
V gene: TRBV29-1; J gene: TRBJ1-1; D gene: NA; clone size: NA; CDR3 DNA: TGTGCCGGCGCGTTGAACACTGAAGCTTTCTTT; CDR3 protein: CAGALNTEAFF
V gene: TRBV29-1; J gene: TRBJ2-7; D gene: TRBD1; clone size: NA; CDR3 DNA: TGCAGCGTTGTCGTTGGAGACAGGGCTTCCTACGAGCAGTACTTC; CDR3 protein: CSVVVGDRASYEQYF
V gene: TRBV18; J gene: TRBJ1-2; D gene: TRBD1; clone size: NA; CDR3 DNA: TGTGCCAGCTCGGCTGGGACAGGGGGCGCTTATGGCTACACCTTC; CDR3 protein: CASSAGTGGAYGYTF
V gene: TRBV7-2; J gene: TRBJ2-7; D gene: TRBD1; clone size: few; CDR3 DNA: TGTGCCAGCAGCTTAGTCGGGACAGTCAACTACGAGCAGTACTTC; CDR3 protein: CASSLVGTVNYEQYF
V gene: TRBV3-1; J gene: TRBJ2-1; D gene: TRBD1; clone size: NA; CDR3 DNA: TGTGCCAGCAGCCAAGATGGGGGACAGGGTTACAATGAGCAGTTCTTC; CDR3 protein: CASSQDGGQGYNEQFF
V gene: TRBV29-1; J gene: TRBJ2-5; D gene: TRBD1; clone size: many; CDR3 DNA: TGCAGCGTAGGACAGGGGAAGACCCAGTACTTC; CDR3 protein: CSVGQGKTQYF
V gene: TRBV29-1; J gene: TRBJ2-7; D gene: NA; clone size: NA; CDR3 DNA: TGCAGCGTTTCCTATTCCTACGAGCAGTACTTC; CDR3 protein: CSVSYSYEQYF
V gene: TRBV7-7; J gene: TRBJ2-5; D gene: NA; clone size: NA; CDR3 DNA: TGTGCTAGCAGCTTAGACGTGGAAGAGACCCAGTACTTC; CDR3 protein: CASSLDVEETQYF
V gene: TRBV5-5; J gene: TRBJ1-1; D gene: NA; clone size: NA; CDR3 DNA: TGTGCCAGCAGCTTGGGCAGCGGGAGCACTGAAGCTTTCTTT; CDR3 protein: CASSLGSGSTEAFF
V gene: TRBV12-3/TRBV12-4; J gene: TRBJ2-5; D gene: NA; clone size: NA; CDR3 DNA: TGTGCCAGCAGTCCCGGACCTGTACGGGGGGAGACCCAGTACTTC; CDR3 protein: CASSPGPVRGETQYF
V gene: TRBV7-9; J gene: TRBJ2-5; D gene: TRBD1; clone size: NA; CDR3 DNA: TGTGCCAGCAGCTTGGAGGACAGGGCCCTCAGCGGGTTCTACCAAGAGACCCAGTACTTC; CDR3 protein: CASSLEDRALSGFYQETQYF
V gene: TRBV11-2; J gene: TRBJ2-1; D gene: NA; clone size: few; CDR3 DNA: TGTGCCAGCAGCTTAGATATGGGGCCTGAGCAGTTCTTC; CDR3 protein: CASSLDMGPEQFF
V gene: TRBV5-1; J gene: TRBJ2-7; D gene: NA; clone size: few; CDR3 DNA: TGCGCCAGCAGCTGGGACCCGCGCTACGAGCAGTACTTC; CDR3 protein: CASSWDPRYEQYF
V gene: TRBV11-2; J gene: TRBJ1-2; D gene: NA; clone size: NA; CDR3 DNA: TGTGCCAGCAGCTTAGATCGCATTTCTAACTATGGCTACACCTTC; CDR3 protein: CASSLDRISNYGYTF
V gene: TRBV4-1; J gene: TRBJ2-1; D gene: NA; clone size: NA; CDR3 DNA: TGCGCCAGCAGCCAAGGTGGGGGGAGCTCCTACAATGAGCAGTTCTTC; CDR3 protein: CASSQGGGSSYNEQFF
V gene: TRBV5-1; J gene: TRBJ2-3; D gene: NA; clone size: NA; CDR3 DNA: TGCGCCAGCAGCAACCCCGGACGGGGATGGGGGGCAGATACGCAGTATTTT; CDR3 protein: CASSNPGRGWGADTQYF
V gene: TRBV6-6; J gene: TRBJ2-6; D gene: TRBD1; clone size: NA; CDR3 DNA: TGTGCCAGCAGCCCACGGGACAGCAAATCTGGGGCCAACGTCCTGACTTTC; CDR3 protein: CASSPRDSKSGANVLTF
V gene: TRBV28; J gene: TRBJ2-6; D gene: TRBD1; clone size: NA; CDR3 DNA: TGTGCCAGCAGTAACCGGACAGGTTTGCTTCCCCTCTCTGGGGCCAACGTCCTGACTTTC; CDR3 protein: CASSNRTGLLPLSGANVLTF
V gene: TRBV29-1; J gene: TRBJ1-1; D gene: NA; clone size: NA; CDR3 DNA: TGCAGCGTTGAGCCAGGGTTTGACACTGAAGCTTTCTTT; CDR3 protein: CSVEPGFDTEAFF
V gene: TRBV3-1; J gene: TRBJ2-6; D gene: TRBD2; clone size: NA; CDR3 DNA: TGTGCCAGCAGCCAATTATCGGGAGGTGGGGCCAACGTCCTGACTTTC; CDR3 protein: CASSQLSGGGANVLTF
V gene: TRBV29-1; J gene: TRBJ2-3; D gene: TRBD2; clone size: few; CDR3 DNA: TGCAGCGTTGTGATCGCGGGAGGACCCACAGATACGCAGTATTTT; CDR3 protein: CSVVIAGGPTDTQYF
V gene: TRBV7-8; J gene: TRBJ2-1; D gene: TRBD2; clone size: few; CDR3 DNA: TGTGCCAGCAGCTTAGATGGCGGGAGACCTAACAATGAGCAGTTCTTC; CDR3 protein: CASSLDGGRPNNEQFF
V gene: TRBV29-1; J gene: TRBJ2-7; D gene: TRBD2; clone size: NA; CDR3 DNA: TGCAGCGTTGTTCCGGGACTAGCGGGAGGGCCCTTCGAGCAGTACTTC; CDR3 protein: CSVVPGLAGGPFEQYF
V gene: TRBV7-8; J gene: TRBJ2-5; D gene: TRBD2; clone size: NA; CDR3 DNA: TGTGCCAGCAGCGGGACTAGCGGGGCGTACCAAGAGACCCAGTACTTC; CDR3 protein: CASSGTSGAYQETQYF